The 25 T cell receptor beta chains reported below all come from one sample, sequenced in a study of cytomegalovirus exposure and HLA in healthy donors. Vbeta (60) and Jbeta (13) primers were used in the PCR. Clones were read by immunoSEQ multiplex PCR, and TCRdb kept only the in-frame ones, dropping some. The table shows over 95,000 clones, with about 68% occurring only once. The specimen sequenced was PBMCs. Receptor source: a woman in her thirties or forties in good health and CMV-seropositive.

This sequence joins TRBV6-1 and TRBJ1-2, with 7 bases matching TRBD1. Germline CDR1 reads MNHNS; CDR2 reads SASEGT. Trimming cost V 6 bases and J 1 base; bases outside gene matches: 2. CDR3 length equals 13 residues. The CDR3 region has the DNA TGTGCCAGCAGGAGGGACAGTAACTATGGCTACACCTTC. It encodes CASRRDSNYGYTF.

V is TRBV25-1 and J is TRBJ2-6; 10 bases align to TRBD1. Germline V gives CDR1 MGHDK, CDR2 SYGVNS. The CDR3 is made up of 17 amino acids. The trim removed 6 bases at V and 0 bases at J, leaving 5 bases unmatched. Here the CDR3 reads CASRRTGGVSGANVLTF. For the CDR3, the DNA is TGTGCCAGCAGGCGGACAGGGGGAGTCTCTGGGGCCAACGTCCTGACTTTC. Full variable domain (remainder filled in from reference TRBV25-1 and TRBJ2-6): EADIYQTPRYLVIGTGKKITLECSQTMGHDKMYWYQQDPGMELHLIHYSYGVNSTEKGDLSSESTVSRIRTEHFPLTLESARPSHTSQYLCASRRTGGVSGANVLTFGAGSRLTVL.

The chain links TRBV30 to TRBJ2-5; 7 bases align to TRBD1. This CDR3 contains 15 residues. Looked up from germline, CDR1 is GTSNPN and CDR2 is SVGIG (reference sequence). V shed 4 bases, J shed 0 bases, and the junction held 8 bases outside the gene matches. The CDR3 region is CAWTTTTGHQETQYF. Written as DNA, the CDR3 is TGTGCCTGGACAACGACGACAGGGCACCAAGAGACCCAGTACTTC.

In the case of this clone: At one end, the junction sequence differs from germline, possibly due to a read error. The chain uses TRBV4-1 and TRBJ2-7, with a tentative D call TRBD2 (5 bases). CDR1 and CDR2 from the germline V gene are MGHRA and YSYEKL. The CDR3 has 15 amino acids. Written as DNA, the CDR3 is TGCGCCAGCAGTCCAACCCCTGGAGGCTCCGACGAGCAGTACTTC. This encodes CASSPTPGGSDEQYF.

CDR3 loop: CASSLRAGVVDTQYF. CDR3 coding DNA: TGCGCCAGCAGCTTGAGGGCGGGAGTGGTAGATACGCAGTATTTT. The V gene is TRBV5-1, the J gene TRBJ2-3; 7 nucleotides line up with TRBD2. This CDR3 has 15 amino acids. Germline V gene lookup returns CDR1 SGHRS and CDR2 YFSETQ. The ends lost 1 base at V and 5 bases at J; junction bases unmatched: 7.

This clone was found once. V is TRBV19 and J is TRBJ2-3; 13 nucleotides line up with TRBD2. CDR3 length: 18 amino acids. The junction had 3 bases not matched to a gene; V was cut back by 0 bases and J by 0 bases. CDR1 is LNHDA and CDR2 is SQIVND in the germline V gene (reference sequence). CDR3 DNA: TGTGCCAGTAGTATAGAAACTAGCGGGGGGGTTAGCACAGATACGCAGTATTTT. Translated, it gives CASSIETSGGVSTDTQYF.

This clone was observed a single time. The chain has TRBV10-3 and TRBJ1-5; 10 positions agree with TRBD1. This CDR3 has 17 amino acids. J was trimmed by 7 bases and V by 0 bases; bases with no gene match: 9. Germline CDR1 reads ENHRY; CDR2 reads SYGVKD. CDR3 sequence (DNA): TGTGCCATCAGTGAGTCGGGGGACAGGGGTGTCGGGCAGCCCCAGCATTTT. Protein product: CAISESGDRGVGQPQHF.

The chain has TRBV5-1 and TRBJ2-2; TRBD2 matches 12 bases. The germline V gene has CDR1 SGHRS and CDR2 YFSETQ. The V and J ends lost 3 bases and 5 bases, in that order; junction bases with no gene match: 2. This CDR3 spans 15 amino acids. The CDR3 loop is CASSSGTSGTGELFF. CDR3 nucleotide sequence: TGCGCCAGCAGCTCCGGGACTAGCGGGACCGGGGAGCTGTTTTTT.

The genes are TRBV7-8 and TRBJ1-1; tentatively, D is TRBD1 (6 bases). The CDR3 runs to 16 residues. Per germline, CDR1 SGHVS and CDR2 FQNEAQ. Trimming removed 2 bases from V and 1 base from J, with 14 bases in between. The CDR3 bases are TGTGCCAGCAGCTTAAGTATGGACAGACGGAACACTGAAGCTTTCTTT. Translating it yields CASSLSMDRRNTEAFF. Full variable domain (outside the CDR3, taken from reference TRBV7-8 and TRBJ1-1): GAGVSQSPRYKVAKRGQDVALRCDPISGHVSLFWYQQALGQGPEFLTYFQNEAQLDKSGLPSDRFFAERPEGSVSTLKIQRTQQEDSAVYLCASSLSMDRRNTEAFFGQGTRLTVV.

The chain carries TRBV1 and TRBJ1-5. TRBV1 is noted as a pseudogene. This CDR3 has 16 amino acids. The CDR3 sequence is CTSSHPLTGSNQPQHF. Written as DNA, the CDR3 is TGCACCAGCAGCCACCCCCTGACCGGGAGCAATCAGCCCCAGCATTTT.

The V call is TRBV5-1, the J call TRBJ1-5; D unclear. The V end was cut by 1 base, the J end by 2 bases, with 16 bases between. Germline CDR1 reads SGHRS; CDR2 reads YFSETQ. The CDR3 totals 17 residues. This CDR3 is CASSLTDGYLGNQPQHF. The CDR3 nucleotides read TGCGCCAGCAGCTTGACTGACGGGTACCTTGGCAATCAGCCCCAGCATTTT.

V and J are TRBV6-1 and TRBJ1-4, with 8 nucleotides matching TRBD1. The ends lost 0 bases at V and 8 bases at J; junction bases unmatched: 5. The CDR3 sequence is 15 residues long. Germline loops: CDR1 MNHNS, CDR2 SASEGT. CDR3 sequence (DNA): TGTGCCAGCAGTGAAGCCTGGGACAGGAGGGAAAAACTGTTTTTT. Amino acid sequence: CASSEAWDRREKLFF.

This clone has only one observation. V usage is TRBV10-3 and J usage is TRBJ2-5; D unclear. Trimming shortened V by 10 bases and J by 4 bases, and 13 bases separated the two germline ends. Germline CDR1 ENHRY, CDR2 SYGVKD. This CDR3 is 12 amino acids long. The CDR3 DNA reads TGTGCCACCCATGAGACTGGAGAGACCCAGTACTTC. Protein product: CATHETGETQYF.

The rearrangement links TRBV13 to TRBJ2-3; 8 bases are shared with TRBD1. CDR1 is PRHDT and CDR2 is FYEKMQ in the germline V gene (reference sequence). After removal of 1 base from V and 3 bases from J, the junction contained 3 bases not matched to a gene. The length of the CDR3 is 15 residues. This CDR3 reads CASSLAGGQTDTQYF. CDR3 DNA: TGTGCCAGCAGCTTAGCAGGGGGCCAGACAGATACGCAGTATTTT.

The J gene is TRBJ2-5, the V gene TRBV25-1, with 13 nucleotides matching TRBD2. V gave up 5 bases and J gave up 5 bases; unmatched junction bases: 5. Germline V CDR1 and CDR2: MGHDK, SYGVNS. The CDR3 is made up of 15 amino acids. The CDR3 bases are TGTGCCAGCAGTTTTGGGACTAGCGGGATGGAGACCCAGTACTTC. Translation: CASSFGTSGMETQYF. Drawing the rest from reference TRBV25-1 and TRBJ2-5, the complete variable domain is EADIYQTPRYLVIGTGKKITLECSQTMGHDKMYWYQQDPGMELHLIHYSYGVNSTEKGDLSSESTVSRIRTEHFPLTLESARPSHTSQYLCASSFGTSGMETQYFGPGTRLLVL.

V is TRBV18 and J is TRBJ1-1; no firm D call. V gave up 6 bases and J gave up 4 bases, with 15 bases separating them. The CDR3 is made up of 14 amino acids. The V gene's germline CDR1 is KGHSH and CDR2 LQKENI. Written as DNA, the CDR3 is TGTGCCAGCTCTCCCCGAGACCGGGGCACTGAAGCTTTCTTT. It yields the protein CASSPRDRGTEAFF. The variable domain in full, with the rest retrieved from reference TRBV18 and TRBJ1-1, is NAGVMQNPRHLVRRRGQEARLRCSPMKGHSHVYWYRQLPEEGLKFMVYLQKENIIDESGMPKERFSAEFPKEGPSILRIQQVVRGDSAAYFCASSPRDRGTEAFFGQGTRLTVV.

The chain couples TRBV30 to TRBJ1-1, with 8 positions matching TRBD1. Losses at the gene ends were 1 base for V and 2 bases for J; bases not matched to a gene: 12. Germline V gene sequence: CDR1 GTSNPN, CDR2 SVGIG (reference sequence). This CDR3 contains 17 residues. The CDR3: CAWSAPWGQALNTEAFF. The CDR3, as DNA: TGTGCCTGGAGTGCACCTTGGGGACAGGCACTAAACACTGAAGCTTTCTTT.

The CDR3 loop is CAWSVQENTEAFF. DNA of the CDR3: TGTGCCTGGAGTGTACAGGAAAACACTGAAGCTTTCTTT. The rearrangement joins TRBV30 to TRBJ1-1, with D possibly being TRBD1 (5 bases). The ends were cut back, 0 bases at V and 2 bases at J, with 7 bases in the middle. From germline, CDR1 is GTSNPN and CDR2 SVGIG (reference sequence). The CDR3 sequence is 13 residues long.

This clone showed up just a few times. The chain has TRBV2 and TRBJ1-5, with TRBD1 matching over 7 bases. The J segment lost 3 bases and the V segment lost 4 bases, leaving 3 bases of the junction unmatched. The germline V gene encodes CDR1 SNHLY and CDR2 FYNNEI. The CDR3 contains 14 residues. This CDR3 is CASSGDRTNQPQHF. The CDR3 nucleotides read TGTGCCAGCAGTGGGGACAGAACCAATCAGCCCCAGCATTTT.

V and J are TRBV7-9 and TRBJ2-7; D gene uncertain. Germline V CDR1 and CDR2: SEHNR, FQNEAQ (reference sequence). V was pared by 4 bases and J by 1 base, with 8 bases between. CDR3 length: 13 residues. CDR3 in amino acids: CASSSDISYEQYF. CDR3 in DNA: TGTGCCAGCAGCTCCGACATATCCTACGAGCAGTACTTC.

CDR3 DNA: TGTGCCAGCAGCTTGGGACTAGCGGGGGCCTACGAGCAGTACTTC. Amino acid sequence: CASSLGLAGAYEQYF. V is TRBV7-9 and J is TRBJ2-7; 14 bases agree with TRBD2. The CDR3 spans 15 residues. V was pared by 3 bases and J by 2 bases, with 0 bases of the junction left unmatched. Germline V gene sequence: CDR1 SEHNR, CDR2 FQNEAQ (reference sequence).

The table lists this clone with a few counts. This sequence joins TRBV2 and TRBJ1-2; D may be TRBD1 (5 bases). Germline CDR1 and CDR2: SNHLY and FYNNEI. The CDR3 is 12 amino acids. Trimming took off 7 bases at V and 4 bases at J, with 10 bases between the two ends. As DNA, the CDR3 is TGTGCCAGCACTCAGGGCCTCTATGGCTACACCTTC. Translation: CASTQGLYGYTF.

The chain's CDR3 is CASSLAAREKLFF. The CDR3 nucleotides read TGTGCCAGCAGCTTAGCGGCTCGAGAAAAACTGTTTTTT. This chain uses TRBV7-2 with TRBJ1-4, with D hard to call. In germline, CDR1 is SGHTA, CDR2 FQGNSA. CDR3 length equals 13 residues. Deletions cut 0 bases from V and 8 bases from J, with 7 bases between.

The rearrangement joins TRBV6-1 to TRBJ2-2; TRBD1 matches 9 bases. This CDR3 has 15 amino acids. Per the germline V gene, CDR1 is MNHNS and CDR2 is SASEGT. V gave up 4 bases and J gave up 4 bases; unmatched junction bases: 4. In DNA form, the CDR3 reads TGTGCCAGCAGTGTTCCGACAGGGGGCACCGGGGAGCTGTTTTTT. This encodes CASSVPTGGTGELFF.

V and J are TRBV28 and TRBJ2-5, with a tentative D call TRBD2 (6 bases). The ends were cut back, 3 bases at V and 7 bases at J, with 18 bases in the middle. Germline V gives CDR1 MDHEN, CDR2 SYDVKM. This CDR3 is built from 15 residues. CDR3 nucleotides: TGTGCCAGCAGTTTCTTTACCGGGAGCGCGGGGACCCAGTACTTC. Translation: CASSFFTGSAGTQYF.